Listed here is a single T cell receptor beta chain. This clone's antigen is unknown. No base quality values were provided; no much bigger clone lies one nucleotide off. This sample's time point label indicates: cycle 4 day 1 (C4D1), after 5 to 7 weeks of nivolumab. Every trial patient had relapsed following autologous stem cell transplantation, and prior brentuximab vedotin exposure was what differed among cohorts A, B and C. A total of 50 to 70 patients with relapsed/refractory classical Hodgkin lymphoma made up the trial cohort, and each patient's best overall response was complete response, partial response or progressive disease. In the multi-cohort phase II CheckMate 205 trial, trial patients received single-agent nivolumab. An independent review committee assessed best overall response by applying the 2007 International Working Group response criteria. Trial PBMCs were collected just before the start of nivolumab (C1D1) and during therapy at cycle 2 day 1 and cycle 4 day 1. Peripheral blood was collected in 8 mL Vacutainer Cell Preparation Tubes, from which PBMCs were isolated by centrifugation and then cryopreserved.

The data belong to a study of PD-1 blockade in classical Hodgkin lymphoma (dated by TCRdb to 2018 to 2021). For the study in its entirety: Nivolumab dosing was 3 mg/kg intravenously every 2 weeks, continuing until either disease progression or unacceptable toxicity. The study used TCR beta sequencing and CyTOF to define a peripheral blood immune signature of response to PD-1 blockade in classical Hodgkin lymphoma.

Genomic DNA was isolated using the Qiagen DNeasy kit from unsorted PBMCs as well as from negatively selected CD4+ and CD8+ fractions. TCR beta CDR3 regions were subjected to amplification by immunoSEQ multiplex PCR with primers that anneal to V and J segments. Amplification bias was minimized using a synthetic immune receptor repertoire, and residual bias was removed computationally after sequencing. For the original study's pipeline: Custom Python scripts were used to quantify repertoire diversity as the Shannon entropy index. Unsorted, CD4+ and CD8+ repertoires were examined separately, except in combined analyses, for which CD4+ and CD8+ sequences were merged in silico. A clone counted as expanded when the clone's frequency after treatment rose at least 2-fold relative to C1D1, and clones undetected at baseline were given a pseudocount of 0.5. Singleton clones were defined as clones with 0 or 1 copy at C1D1, and non-singleton clones were defined as clones with 2 or more copies. Clones expanded in unsorted samples were assigned a CD4+, CD8+ or unknown annotation through matching of protein sequences in sorted samples from the same patient. Wilcoxon tests on paired samples were used to test diversity changes from C1D1 to C4D1. TCRdb retrieved this table from immuneACCESS and kept in-frame rearrangements only. Not all clones are present; in checked studies, unresolved V genes account for under half, and no reason is known for the remainder. That table furnishes V, J and clone size, whereas the DNA furnished D and trimming. The sample profile shows about 64,000 clones; 90% to 95% of them were found once. The ten largest clones represent 8% of the sample.

V and J lose 0 bases and 0 bases, and a span of 15 bases separates them. The CDR3 covers 18 residues, taking in both the cysteine and the phenylalanine. This entry keeps only the CDR3 DNA: 54 bases, framed from base 1. CDR1 LNHNV and CDR2 YYDKDF are derived from the germline V gene (reference sequence). Overall results and qualifications from the work: Only a single clinical trial cohort was studied, and what caused the repertoire differences, possibly disease activity or prior therapy, remained undefined. Trial patients with a complete response had baseline diversity similar to that of newly diagnosed patients, while partial responders and progressors had significantly lower diversity. Baseline TCR diversity was reported to be lower in newly diagnosed patients than in healthy donors, and even lower in relapsed/refractory patients. Lower diversity was seen in patients whose nivolumab began less than 1 year after ASCT, and these patients were left out of later analyses so that immune reconstitution would not confound the results. A significant rise by C4D1 was seen in CD4+ but not CD8+ TCR diversity (p=0.0027 vs p=0.16), with the rise being most apparent in complete responders (p=0.02).

The sequence is built from TRBV15 and TRBJ1-3, with TRBD1 as a weak D call on 6 bases. The sequence was collected from a human donor with classical Hodgkin lymphoma. The material sequenced was peripheral blood mononuclear cells (PBMCs), taken before the fourth cycle of nivolumab. The bases read TGTGCCACCAGCAGAGATCACTCGGGGGCGATCTCTGGAAACACCATATATTTT. Its amino acids are CATSRDHSGAISGNTIYF.